This T cell receptor beta chain is from a study of blood T cell dynamics during melanoma immunotherapy. Time point denoted: pre-treatment baseline. Method: immunoSEQ multiplex PCR; TCRdb's copy keeps in-frame clones and lacks some. The top ten hold less than 0.2% of the sample, which has some 14,000 clones, about 91% seen once. CDR1 is SQVTM, CDR2 ANQGSEA, per germline. The CDR3 extends over 13 amino acids. The V and J ends lost 4 bases and 6 bases, in that order; junction bases with no gene match: 4. The sequences come from effector memory CD8+ T cells from blood, collected from a patient treated with checkpoint blockade. The sequence was obtained from a human donor with melanoma. V usage is TRBV29-1 and J usage is TRBJ1-5; 9 nucleotides align to TRBD1. The CDR3 loop is CSVGQGVAQPQHF. The CDR3 bases are TGCAGCGTTGGACAGGGGGTAGCTCAGCCCCAGCATTTT.